The TCR beta chain under discussion was sequenced for a study of CD8 T cells in Susac syndrome. A quantity of about 0.5 to 1 ug RNA underwent reverse transcription using random hexamers. The method of amplification for TCR beta CDR3 was immunoSEQ multiplex PCR, covering 54 Vbeta and 13 Jbeta. TCRdb re-derived calls from the immunoSEQ multiplex PCR reads in MiXCR, one entry per CDR3 protein. The table has approximately 150,000 distinct CDR3 sequences, roughly 92% seen once. TCR beta from blood CD8+ and CD4+ T cells was sequenced. Stable or active relapsing-remitting multiple sclerosis, untreated and meeting revised McDonald criteria, defined the controls. TEMRA cells were FACS-enriched, with CD8+ and CD4+ T cells isolated negatively. V shed 2 bases and J shed 4 bases, with 10 bases lying between them. CDR1 and CDR2 from the germline V gene are KGHSH and LQKENI. This CDR3 comprises 14 residues.

Sequencing was done on a sample of CD4+ T cells from PBMCs. V gene TRBV18 combines with J gene TRBJ2-3; no clear D gene. The receptor was derived from a human donor with multiple sclerosis. CDR3 region: CASSPKEGSDTQYF. Here the CDR3 DNA reads TGTGCCAGCTCACCAAAAGAAGGTTCAGATACGCAGTATTTT.